The T cell receptor beta chain under discussion was sequenced for a study of T cells in Graves' hyperthyroidism and ophthalmopathy. Using RNA transcripts as the source, TCR beta CDR3 regions were amplified. The study used the HTBI primer set for a first-round RT-PCR of the TCR CDR3. TCRdb passed the multiplex PCR reads through MiXCR, listing each CDR3 protein once. The data show about 610,000 distinct CDR3 sequences, 46% seen once. The trim removed 0 bases at V and 5 bases at J, leaving 15 bases unmatched. CDR1 LGHNA and CDR2 YSLEER come from the germline V gene. The CDR3 runs 18 residues. Researchers defined stable Graves' hyperthyroidism as no ophthalmopathy progression within 18 months. Patients with uncontrolled infections, other autoimmune diseases, pregnancy or lactation were excluded.

The sequenced sample consisted of peripheral blood or thyroid tissue (not recorded which). The chain combines TRBV4-3 with TRBJ2-5; 7 bases align to TRBD1. This TCR was recovered from a woman aged 18 to 35 with Graves' hyperthyroidism. CDR3 DNA: TGCGCCAGCAGCCAAGATACGGGCAGGGGGAGATCATCGGAGACCCAGTACTTC. Translating gives CASSQDTGRGRSSETQYF.